Presented here are 9 T cell receptor beta chains from one specimen sequenced in a study of cytomegalovirus exposure and HLA in healthy donors (dated by TCRdb to 2016 to 2017). Receptor amplification or capture employed the immunoSEQ multiplex PCR assay. A mixture of 60 forward primers for TCR Vbeta segments and 13 reverse primers for TCR Jbeta segments was used in the multiplex PCR. As stored in TCRdb, this immuneACCESS dataset retains in-frame rearrangements with V and J assigned. A fraction of the clones does not appear; measured against another copy, unresolved V genes explain less than half of the discrepancy, and the remainder lacks a known reason. The sample has nearly 110,000 clones on record, roughly four fifths of them singletons. The top ten clones comprise less than 2% of the sample. Sequenced material: PBMCs. The receptors originated from a man aged 50-60 years in good health and CMV-seronegative.

This sequence joins TRBV6-1 and TRBJ1-5; no definite D call. The CDR3 is made up of 15 amino acids. V was trimmed by 7 bases and J by 0 bases, leaving 13 bases between them. CDR1 MNHNS and CDR2 SASEGT come from the germline V gene. The DNA for the CDR3 is TGTGCCAGCAATAGATTGAATTATAGCAATCAGCCCCAGCATTTT. Residues: CASNRLNYSNQPQHF.

The chain links TRBV7-9 to TRBJ1-1; D not certain. The CDR3 is made up of 13 amino acids. Looked up from germline, CDR1 is SEHNR and CDR2 is FQNEAQ (reference sequence). V lost 6 bases and J lost 1, with 9 bases in between. The CDR3 region is CASRSPQNTEAFF. The CDR3 DNA reads as TGTGCCAGCAGGTCCCCCCAGAACACTGAAGCTTTCTTT.

The rearrangement uses TRBV19 and TRBJ1-4; 7 nucleotides align to TRBD1. Trimming at V came to 6 bases and at J to 2 bases, leaving 12 bases not matched to a gene. CDR3 length equals 17 residues. The germline V gene encodes CDR1 LNHDA and CDR2 SQIVND (reference sequence). Here the CDR3 reads CASSQTGAPLTNEKLFF. In DNA, the CDR3 is TGTGCCAGTAGCCAAACAGGGGCGCCCCTCACTAATGAAAAACTGTTTTTT.

The CDR3 is CASSDRGPGQPQHF. CDR3 DNA sequence: TGTGCCAGCAGTGACAGGGGGCCTGGACAGCCCCAGCATTTT. This sequence joins TRBV6-1 and TRBJ1-5, with 8 positions matching TRBD1. There are 14 residues in the CDR3. CDR1 MNHNS and CDR2 SASEGT come from the germline V gene. The J segment lost 7 bases and the V segment lost 3 bases, leaving 5 bases of the junction unmatched.

This sequence joins TRBV14 and TRBJ1-1, with a possible D match to TRBD1 (6 bases). The CDR3 totals 12 residues. V was trimmed by 4 bases and J by 10 bases, leaving 13 bases between them. Germline lookup yields CDR1 SGHDN and CDR2 FVKESK. CDR3 amino acids: CASSPGARAAFF. CDR3 bases: TGTGCCAGCAGCCCAGGGGCTCGGGCAGCTTTCTTT. Based on the CDR3 plus reference TRBV14 and TRBJ1-1, the full variable domain is EAGVTQFPSHSVIEKGQTVTLRCDPISGHDNLYWYRRVMGKEIKFLLHFVKESKQDESGMPNNRFLAERTGGTYSTLKVQPAELEDSGVYFCASSPGARAAFFGQGTRLTVV.

The chain combines TRBV7-6 with TRBJ2-5, with TRBD2 identical over 10 bases. Germline values: CDR1 SGHVS, CDR2 FNYEAQ. Trimming at V came to 2 bases and at J to 4 bases, leaving 4 bases not matched to a gene. The CDR3 loop spans 15 amino acids. CDR3 in DNA: TGTGCCAGCAGCTTAAGCGGGGGGGCCACAGAGACCCAGTACTTC. Amino acid sequence: CASSLSGGATETQYF.

This clone was detected a few times. The gene calls are TRBV7-9 and TRBJ1-3; a possible D gene is TRBD1 (6 bases). The V end lost 5 bases, the J end lost 2 bases, and 16 bases lay between the germline ends. Germline V gives CDR1 SEHNR, CDR2 FQNEAQ (reference sequence). There are 16 residues in the CDR3. CDR3 DNA sequence: TGTGCCAGCAGCCCCTTTCGACAGGTCGCTGGAAACACCATATATTTT. Encoded protein: CASSPFRQVAGNTIYF. Filled out from reference TRBV7-9 and TRBJ1-3, the complete variable domain reads DTGVSQNPRHKITKRGQNVTFRCDPISEHNRLYWYRQTLGQGPEFLTYFQNEAQLEKSRLLSDRFSAERPKGSFSTLEIQRTEQGDSAMYLCASSPFRQVAGNTIYFGEGSWLTVV.

This clone has just a few counts. The chain is built from TRBV5-6 and TRBJ1-4; 9 bases align to TRBD1. The CDR3 totals 17 residues. After removal of 2 bases from V and 2 bases from J, the junction contained 7 bases not matched to a gene. In germline, CDR1 is SGHDT, CDR2 YYEEEE. The CDR3 nucleotides are TGTGCCAGCAGCTTATTCCGGGACAGGGAGACTAATGAAAAACTGTTTTTT. Translating it yields CASSLFRDRETNEKLFF.

The chain carries TRBV27 and TRBJ2-5, with 8 bases aligning to TRBD2. The CDR3 runs 15 residues. J lost 2 bases, V lost 7 bases, and 9 bases had no gene match. In germline, CDR1 is MNHEY, CDR2 SMNVEV (reference sequence). CDR3 in amino acids: CASTRGGGRQETQYF. DNA for the CDR3: TGTGCCAGCACCCGGGGGGGCGGACGGCAAGAGACCCAGTACTTC.